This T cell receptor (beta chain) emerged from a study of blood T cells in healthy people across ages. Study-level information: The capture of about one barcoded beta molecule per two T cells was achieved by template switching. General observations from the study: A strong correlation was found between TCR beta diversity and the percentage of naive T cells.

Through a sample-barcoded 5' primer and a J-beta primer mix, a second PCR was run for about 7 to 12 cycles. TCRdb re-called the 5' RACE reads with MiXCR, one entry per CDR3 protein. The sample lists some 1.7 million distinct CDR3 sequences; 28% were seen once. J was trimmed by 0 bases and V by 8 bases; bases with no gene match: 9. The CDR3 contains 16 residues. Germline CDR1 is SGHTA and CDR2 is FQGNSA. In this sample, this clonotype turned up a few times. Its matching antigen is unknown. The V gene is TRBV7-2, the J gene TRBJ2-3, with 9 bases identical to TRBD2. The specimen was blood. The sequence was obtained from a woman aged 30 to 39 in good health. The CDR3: CASGGKLAGSTDTQYF. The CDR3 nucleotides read TGTGCCAGCGGGGGGAAACTAGCGGGTAGCACAGATACGCAGTATTTT.